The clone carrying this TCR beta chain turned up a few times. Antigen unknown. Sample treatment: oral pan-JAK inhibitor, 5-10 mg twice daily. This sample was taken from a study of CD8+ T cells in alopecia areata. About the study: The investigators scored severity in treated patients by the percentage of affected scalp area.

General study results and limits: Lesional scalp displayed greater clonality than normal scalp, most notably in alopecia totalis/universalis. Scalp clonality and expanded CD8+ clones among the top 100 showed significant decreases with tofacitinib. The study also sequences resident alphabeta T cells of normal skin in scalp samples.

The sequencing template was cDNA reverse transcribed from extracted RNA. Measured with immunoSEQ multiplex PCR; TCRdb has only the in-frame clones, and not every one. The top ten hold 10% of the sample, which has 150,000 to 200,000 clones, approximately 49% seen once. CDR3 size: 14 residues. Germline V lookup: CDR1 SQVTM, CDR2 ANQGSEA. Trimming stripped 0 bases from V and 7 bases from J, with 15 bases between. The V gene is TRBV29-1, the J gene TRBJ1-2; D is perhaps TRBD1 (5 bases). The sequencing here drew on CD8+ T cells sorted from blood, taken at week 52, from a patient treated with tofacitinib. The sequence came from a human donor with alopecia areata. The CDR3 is CSVEDETANFGYTF. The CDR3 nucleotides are TGCAGCGTTGAAGACGAGACAGCCAATTTTGGCTACACCTTC.